This is a list of T cell receptor beta chains from one sample in a study of blood T cell repertoires in COVID-19. Clones were sequenced by immunoSEQ multiplex PCR, and TCRdb holds only the in-frame ones, with some missing. The data show some 260,000 clones, approximately 89% seen once. The sequenced sample consisted of peripheral blood. These receptors originate from a woman in her twenties or thirties with COVID-19, enrolled during active disease. Each CDR3 is given without its conserved first and last residue. Each record gives: D gene, J gene, V gene, CDR3 protein. The D gene is left open where the match is weak.

d_call: TRBD1; j_call: TRBJ2-7; v_call: TRBV7-2; cdr3_aa: ASSWGQSYYEQY
d_call: NA; j_call: TRBJ2-1; v_call: TRBV7-9; cdr3_aa: ASSLGGDFYNEQF
d_call: TRBD2; j_call: TRBJ2-5; v_call: TRBV5-4; cdr3_aa: ASSLTSEQETQY
d_call: TRBD2; j_call: TRBJ2-5; v_call: TRBV6-2/TRBV6-3; cdr3_aa: ASSWTSGKETQY
d_call: NA; j_call: TRBJ2-7; v_call: TRBV5-6; cdr3_aa: ASSFLAPAGPRHEQY
d_call: TRBD1; j_call: TRBJ2-7; v_call: TRBV11-3; cdr3_aa: ASSAGQGYEQY
d_call: NA; j_call: TRBJ2-2; v_call: TRBV7-2; cdr3_aa: ASSRGGTGELF
d_call: TRBD2; j_call: TRBJ2-6; v_call: TRBV15; cdr3_aa: ATSELAGVFGANVLT
d_call: TRBD2; j_call: TRBJ2-3; v_call: TRBV5-1; cdr3_aa: ASSSGGQGTDTQY
d_call: TRBD1; j_call: TRBJ2-3; v_call: TRBV19; cdr3_aa: ASIGQGSLGTDTQY
d_call: TRBD1; j_call: TRBJ1-2; v_call: TRBV4-3; cdr3_aa: ASSQDPDRDGYT
d_call: TRBD1; j_call: TRBJ1-6; v_call: TRBV28; cdr3_aa: ASSHKTGGVINSPLH
d_call: TRBD1; j_call: TRBJ1-4; v_call: TRBV24-1; cdr3_aa: ATSDSGQGRGEKLF
d_call: NA; j_call: TRBJ2-3; v_call: TRBV7-2; cdr3_aa: ASSLDISSGDRSTQY
d_call: NA; j_call: TRBJ1-3; v_call: TRBV4-1; cdr3_aa: ASSQGPGNTIY
d_call: NA; j_call: TRBJ2-1; v_call: TRBV4-3; cdr3_aa: ASSQDHDSVGEQF
d_call: TRBD1; j_call: TRBJ2-5; v_call: TRBV27; cdr3_aa: ASSLRGRRQETQY